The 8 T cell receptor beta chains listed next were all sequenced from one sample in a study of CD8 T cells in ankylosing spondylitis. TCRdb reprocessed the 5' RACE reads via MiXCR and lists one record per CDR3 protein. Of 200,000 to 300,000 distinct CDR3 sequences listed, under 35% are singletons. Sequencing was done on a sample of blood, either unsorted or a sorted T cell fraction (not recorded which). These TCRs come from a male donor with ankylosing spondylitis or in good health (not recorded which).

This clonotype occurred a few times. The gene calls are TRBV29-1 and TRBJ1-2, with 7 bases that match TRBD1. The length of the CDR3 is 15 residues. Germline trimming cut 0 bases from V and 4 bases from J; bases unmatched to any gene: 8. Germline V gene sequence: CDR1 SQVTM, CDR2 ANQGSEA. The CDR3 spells CSVEDRGGGIYGYTF. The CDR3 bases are TGCAGCGTTGAAGACAGGGGGGGCGGGATCTATGGCTACACCTTC.

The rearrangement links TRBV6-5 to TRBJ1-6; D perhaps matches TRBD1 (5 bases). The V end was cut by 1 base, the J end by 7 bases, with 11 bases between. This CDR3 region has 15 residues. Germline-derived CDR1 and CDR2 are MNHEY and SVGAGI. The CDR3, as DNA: TGTGCCAGCAGTTACTACCAGGGAAGCAATTCACCCCTCCACTTT. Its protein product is CASSYYQGSNSPLHF.

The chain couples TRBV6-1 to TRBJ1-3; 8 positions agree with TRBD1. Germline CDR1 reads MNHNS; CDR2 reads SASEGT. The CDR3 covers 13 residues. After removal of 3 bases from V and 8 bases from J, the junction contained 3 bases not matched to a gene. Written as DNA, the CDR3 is TGTGCCAGCAGTGAGGACAGGGTAGACACCATATATTTT. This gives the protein CASSEDRVDTIYF.

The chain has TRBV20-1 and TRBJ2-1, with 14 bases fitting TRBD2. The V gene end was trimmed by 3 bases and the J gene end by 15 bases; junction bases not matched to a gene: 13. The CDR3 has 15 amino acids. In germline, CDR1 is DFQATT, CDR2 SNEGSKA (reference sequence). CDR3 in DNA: TGCAGTGCTAGCGGGACTAGCGGGGGCCCTCGCAGGTGGTTCTTC. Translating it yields CSASGTSGGPRRWFF.

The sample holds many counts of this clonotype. DNA for the CDR3: TGTGCCAGCAGCACCCGAGACTCATACGAGCAGTACTTC. Amino acids: CASSTRDSYEQYF. This chain uses TRBV7-6 with TRBJ2-7; D is undetermined. Germline lookup yields CDR1 SGHVS and CDR2 FNYEAQ. The CDR3 spans 13 residues. V lost 5 bases and J lost 4, with 12 bases in between.

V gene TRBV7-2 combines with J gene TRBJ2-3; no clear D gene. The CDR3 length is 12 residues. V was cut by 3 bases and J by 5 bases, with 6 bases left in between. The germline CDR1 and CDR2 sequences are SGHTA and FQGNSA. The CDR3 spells CASSLTQDTQYF. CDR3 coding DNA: TGTGCCAGCAGCTTGACACAAGATACGCAGTATTTT.

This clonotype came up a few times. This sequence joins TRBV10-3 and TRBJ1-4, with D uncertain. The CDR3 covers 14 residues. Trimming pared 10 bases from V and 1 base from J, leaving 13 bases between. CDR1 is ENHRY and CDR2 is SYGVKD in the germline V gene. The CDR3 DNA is TGTGCCACCAGGAATGGGGTAACTAATGAAAAACTGTTTTTT. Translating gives CATRNGVTNEKLFF.

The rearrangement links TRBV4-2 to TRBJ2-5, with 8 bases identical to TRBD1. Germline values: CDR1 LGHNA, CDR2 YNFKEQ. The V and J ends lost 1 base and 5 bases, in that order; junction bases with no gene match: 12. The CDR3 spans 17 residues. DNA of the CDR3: TGTGCCAGCAGCCAAGCCCCGCGGACAGGGTCGGAGGAGACCCAGTACTTC. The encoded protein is CASSQAPRTGSEETQYF.